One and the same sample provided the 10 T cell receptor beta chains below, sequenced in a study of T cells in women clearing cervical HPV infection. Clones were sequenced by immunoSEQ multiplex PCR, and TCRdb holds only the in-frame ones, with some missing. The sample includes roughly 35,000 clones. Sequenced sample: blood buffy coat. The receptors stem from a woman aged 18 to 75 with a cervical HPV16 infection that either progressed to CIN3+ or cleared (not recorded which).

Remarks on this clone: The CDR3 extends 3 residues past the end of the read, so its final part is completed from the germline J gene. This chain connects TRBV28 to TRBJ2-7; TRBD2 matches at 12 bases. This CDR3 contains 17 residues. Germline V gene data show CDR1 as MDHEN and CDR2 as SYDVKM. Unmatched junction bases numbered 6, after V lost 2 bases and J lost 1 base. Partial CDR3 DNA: TGTGCCAGCAGTTTAACTAGCGGGAGGATCTTTTCCTACGAG. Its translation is CASSLTSGRIFSYE. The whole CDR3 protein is CASSLTSGRIFSYEQYF.

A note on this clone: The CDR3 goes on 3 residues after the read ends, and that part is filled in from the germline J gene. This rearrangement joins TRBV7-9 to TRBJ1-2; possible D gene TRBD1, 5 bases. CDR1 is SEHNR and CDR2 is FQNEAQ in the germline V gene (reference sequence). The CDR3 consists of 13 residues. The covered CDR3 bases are TGTGCCAGCAGCTTAATGGGGCCAGATACC. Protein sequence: CASSLMGPDT. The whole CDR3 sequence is CASSLMGPDTYTF.

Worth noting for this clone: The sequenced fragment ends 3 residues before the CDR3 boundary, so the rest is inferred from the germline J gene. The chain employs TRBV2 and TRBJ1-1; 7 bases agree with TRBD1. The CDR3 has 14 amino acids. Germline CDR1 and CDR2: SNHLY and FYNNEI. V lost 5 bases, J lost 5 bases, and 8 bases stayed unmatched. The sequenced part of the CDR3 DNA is TGTGCCAGCAGTTCGACAGGGCTAAGGACTGAA. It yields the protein CASSSTGLRTE. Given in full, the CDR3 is CASSSTGLRTEAFF.

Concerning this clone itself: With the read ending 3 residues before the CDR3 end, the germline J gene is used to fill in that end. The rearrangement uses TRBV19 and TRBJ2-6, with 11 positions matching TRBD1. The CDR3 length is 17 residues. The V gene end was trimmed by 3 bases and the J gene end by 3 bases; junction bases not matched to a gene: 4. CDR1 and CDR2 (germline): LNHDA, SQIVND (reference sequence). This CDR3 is CASSIGQGAIGANVLTF. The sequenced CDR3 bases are TGTGCCAGTAGTATCGGACAGGGGGCGATTGGGGCCAACGTC.

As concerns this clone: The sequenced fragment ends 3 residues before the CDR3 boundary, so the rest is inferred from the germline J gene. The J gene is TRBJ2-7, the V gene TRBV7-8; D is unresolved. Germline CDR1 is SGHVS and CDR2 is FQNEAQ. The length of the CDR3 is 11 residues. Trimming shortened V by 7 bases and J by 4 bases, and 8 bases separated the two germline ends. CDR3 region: CASTRRYEQYF. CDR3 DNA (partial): TGTGCCAGCACCAGGCGATACGAG.

The sequenced CDR3 bases are TGCGCCAGCAGCCTGGCTTTGACGGGTGGCACAGATACG. This codes for CASSLALTGGTDT. The CDR3 in full is CASSLALTGGTDTQYF. J is TRBJ2-3 and V is TRBV5-1; D is undetermined. From the germline J gene comes the end of the CDR3, since the read stops 3 residues before it. Trimming took 4 bases from V and 1 from J, leaving 16 bases between them. Germline V CDR1 and CDR2: SGHRS, YFSETQ. The CDR3 has 16 amino acids.

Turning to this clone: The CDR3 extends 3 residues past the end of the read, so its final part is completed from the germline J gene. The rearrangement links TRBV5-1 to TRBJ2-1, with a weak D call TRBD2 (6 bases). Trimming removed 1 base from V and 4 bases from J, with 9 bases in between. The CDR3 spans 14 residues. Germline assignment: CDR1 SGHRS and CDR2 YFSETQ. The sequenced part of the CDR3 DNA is TGCGCCAGCAGCTTGTCCGGGGGTTACAATGAG. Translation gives CASSLSGGYNE. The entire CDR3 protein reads CASSLSGGYNEQFF.

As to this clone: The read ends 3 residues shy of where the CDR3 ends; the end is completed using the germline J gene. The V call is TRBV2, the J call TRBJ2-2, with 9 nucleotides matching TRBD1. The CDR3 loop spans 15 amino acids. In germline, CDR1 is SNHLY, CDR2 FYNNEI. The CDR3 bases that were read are TGTGCCAGCAGTGGGGACAGGGCAACTAATGAAAAG. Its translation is CASSGDRATNEK. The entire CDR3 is CASSGDRATNEKLFF.

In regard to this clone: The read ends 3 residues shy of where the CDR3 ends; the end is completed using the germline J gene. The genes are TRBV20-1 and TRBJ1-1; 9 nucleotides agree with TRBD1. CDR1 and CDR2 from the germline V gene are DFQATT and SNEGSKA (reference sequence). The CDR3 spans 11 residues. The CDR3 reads CSARDRVIAFF. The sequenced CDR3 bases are TGCAGTGCCCGGGACAGGGTAATT.

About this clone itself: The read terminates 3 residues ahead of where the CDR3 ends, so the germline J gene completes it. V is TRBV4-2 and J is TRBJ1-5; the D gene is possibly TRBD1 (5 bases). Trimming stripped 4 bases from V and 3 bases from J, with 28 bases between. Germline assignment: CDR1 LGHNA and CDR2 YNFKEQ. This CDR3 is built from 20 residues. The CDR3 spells CASSLYFHPLWRGFNQPQHF. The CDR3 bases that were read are TGTGCCAGCAGCCTCTACTTTCATCCCCTGTGGCGGGGGTTCAATCAGCCC.